A selection of T cell receptor beta chains follows, all from one sample in a study of cytomegalovirus exposure and HLA in healthy donors. The method was immunoSEQ multiplex PCR; TCRdb's version includes in-frame clones alone and lacks a portion of them. The repertoire has 150,000 to 200,000 clones, around 75% of them found once; the top ten carry over 3%. The sample comprised PBMCs. These receptor sequences come from a male donor in good health and CMV-seronegative. Both conserved end residues are part of each CDR3. Fields, in order: V gene, J gene, CDR3 protein.

TRBV28	TRBJ2-1	CASNRAGGPYNEQFF
TRBV21-1	TRBJ2-7	CASSKEGQGTSYEQYF
TRBV27	TRBJ2-4	CASSLSSPTGDLRESKNIQYF
TRBV25-1	TRBJ2-7	CASSDPAGRGNYEQYF
TRBV30	TRBJ1-1	CAWSTGFVGGSTQAFF
TRBV11-1	TRBJ2-5	CASSLEAWETQYF
TRBV5-4	TRBJ2-1	CASSFPGTGYNEQFF
TRBV4-2	TRBJ2-1	CASSLYSVGTRDNEQFF
TRBV7-3	TRBJ2-3	CASSHEAADTQYF
TRBV7-9	TRBJ2-7	CASSHTTSGGPYEQYF
TRBV18	TRBJ2-7	CASSPSLGALDEQYF
TRBV2	TRBJ1-2	CASNRDRDYGYTF